This T cell receptor (beta chain) appears in the sequencing data of a study of blood T cell repertoires in COVID-19. Study context: Researchers got acute and convalescent COVID-19 samples from the United States, Italy and Spain. T cells, B-cell-depleted T cells, or PBMCs supplied cDNA or gDNA.

Authors' processing steps: It was from reference gene primer amplification that nucleated cell counts were estimated. The table came from immunoSEQ multiplex PCR; TCRdb's copy has only in-frame clones and leaves some out. The V and J calls and clone size were taken over from that table, and D and trimming were inferred from the DNA. Of nearly 100,000 clones in the sample, 70% to 90% are singletons; the top ten hold 1.5% to 2%. Losses at the gene ends were 4 bases for V and 8 bases for J; bases not matched to a gene: 14. There are 15 residues in the CDR3. Germline lookup yields CDR1 SGHKS and CDR2 YYEKEE (reference sequence).

J is TRBJ1-2 and V is TRBV5-5, with 7 bases lining up with TRBD1. Sequences were obtained from peripheral blood. The sequence derives from a man older than 75 with acute or convalescent COVID-19. The CDR3 DNA is TGTGCCAGCAGCCTGGTAGCGGGACAGCGCGAAGGCTACACCTTC. It yields the protein CASSLVAGQREGYTF.